This T cell receptor beta chain was recovered during a study of T cell responses to AZD1222 COVID-19 vaccine. In this sample, this clone turned up once. The antigen remains unidentified. V was trimmed by 6 bases and J by 7 bases, leaving 9 bases between them. The CDR3 length is 11 residues. Profiled with immunoSEQ multiplex PCR; TCRdb holds only in-frame clones, not every one. The sample lists about 60,000 clones; around nine tenths were seen once. Whole-study findings and limits: Spike-specific TCR breadth and depth went up after people got two AZD1222 doses. Sampling captured repertoires only after the peak T cell response. Reports say nearly half of spike-specific TCRs go after unmutated variant regions.

The specimen was peripheral blood, collected 28 days after the second dose of the MenACWY control vaccine. The receptor was derived from an adult who received the MenACWY meningococcal vaccine as a control. The rearrangement joins TRBV12-3 or TRBV12-4 to TRBJ1-1, with D possibly TRBD1 on 5 matching bases. DNA of the CDR3: TGTGCCAGCAGGGGGCCTCTTGAAGCTTTCTTT. This codes for CASRGPLEAFF.